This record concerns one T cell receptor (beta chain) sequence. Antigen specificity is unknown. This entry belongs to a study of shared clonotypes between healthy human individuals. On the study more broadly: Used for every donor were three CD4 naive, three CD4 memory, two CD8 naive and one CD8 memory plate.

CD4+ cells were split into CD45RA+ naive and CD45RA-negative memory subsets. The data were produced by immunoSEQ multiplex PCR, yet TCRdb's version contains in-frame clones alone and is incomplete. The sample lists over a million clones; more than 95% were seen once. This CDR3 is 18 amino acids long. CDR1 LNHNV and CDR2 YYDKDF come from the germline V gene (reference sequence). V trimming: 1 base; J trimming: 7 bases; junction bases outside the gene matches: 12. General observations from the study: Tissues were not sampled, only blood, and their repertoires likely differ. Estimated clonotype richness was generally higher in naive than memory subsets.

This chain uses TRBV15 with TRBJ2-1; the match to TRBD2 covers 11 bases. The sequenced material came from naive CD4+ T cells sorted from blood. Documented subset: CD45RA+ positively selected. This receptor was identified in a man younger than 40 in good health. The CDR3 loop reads CATSRVAGSGRAGNEQFF. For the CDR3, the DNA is TGTGCCACCAGCAGAGTAGCCGGTAGCGGGAGGGCGGGGAATGAGCAGTTCTTC.